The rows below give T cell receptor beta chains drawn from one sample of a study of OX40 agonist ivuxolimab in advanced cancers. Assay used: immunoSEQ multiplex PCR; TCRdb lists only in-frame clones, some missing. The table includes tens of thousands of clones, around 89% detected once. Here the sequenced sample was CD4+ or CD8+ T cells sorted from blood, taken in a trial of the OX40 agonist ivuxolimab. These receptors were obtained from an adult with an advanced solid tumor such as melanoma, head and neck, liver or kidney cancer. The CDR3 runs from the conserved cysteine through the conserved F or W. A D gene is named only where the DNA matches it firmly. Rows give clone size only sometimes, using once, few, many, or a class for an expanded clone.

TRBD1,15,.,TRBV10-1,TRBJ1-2,CASTEMGQGRNGYTF,TGCGCCAGCACCGAGATGGGACAGGGTAGGAATGGCTACACCTTC
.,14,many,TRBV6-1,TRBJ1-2,CASTYTSVNYGYTF,TGTGCCAGCACCTATACATCGGTTAACTATGGCTACACCTTC
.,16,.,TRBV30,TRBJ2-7,CAWGPPWGQGMDEQYF,TGTGCCTGGGGCCCCCCCTGGGGGCAGGGGATGGATGAGCAGTACTTC
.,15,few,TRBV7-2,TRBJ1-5,CASSLGEGPGQPQHF,TGTGCCAGCAGCTTAGGGGAGGGTCCGGGGCAGCCCCAGCATTTT
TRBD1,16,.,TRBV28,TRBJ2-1,CASSTAGTGRYNEQFF,TGTGCCAGCAGTACTGCCGGGACAGGGAGGTACAATGAGCAGTTCTTC
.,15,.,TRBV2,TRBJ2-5,CASSEEPEGGETQYF,TGTGCCAGCAGTGAAGAGCCCGAGGGCGGAGAGACCCAGTACTTC
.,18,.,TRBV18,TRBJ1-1,CASSPLLLTANSRSEAFF,TGTGCCAGCTCACCTCTACTCCTCACAGCTAATTCGAGGTCTGAAGCTTTCTTT
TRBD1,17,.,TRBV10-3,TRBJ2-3,CAISGQGQGEGTDTQYF,TGTGCCATCAGTGGGCAGGGACAGGGCGAAGGCACAGATACGCAGTATTTT
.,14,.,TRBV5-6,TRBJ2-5,CASSLGQRQETQYF,TGTGCCAGCAGCCTCGGACAGCGCCAAGAGACCCAGTACTTC
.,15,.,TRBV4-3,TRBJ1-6,CASSQDSGLVSPLHF,TGCGCCAGCAGCCAAGATTCAGGGCTGGTTTCACCCCTCCACTTT
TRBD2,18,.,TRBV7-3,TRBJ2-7,CASSPPRRLAGGAYEQYF,TGTGCCAGCAGCCCACCGCGAAGGCTAGCGGGGGGAGCCTACGAGCAGTACTTC
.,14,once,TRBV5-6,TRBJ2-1,CASSLGAGSNEQFF,TGTGCCAGCAGCTTAGGGGCGGGTTCCAATGAGCAGTTCTTC
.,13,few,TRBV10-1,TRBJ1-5,CASSESSSQPQHF,TGCGCCAGCAGTGAGTCAAGCAGCCAGCCCCAGCATTTT
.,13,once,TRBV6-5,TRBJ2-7,CASSWGGFYEQYF,TGTGCCAGCAGTTGGGGCGGTTTCTACGAGCAGTACTTC
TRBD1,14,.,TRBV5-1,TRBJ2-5,CASRTGGVRETQYF,TGCGCCAGCCGGACAGGGGGCGTCAGGGAGACCCAGTACTTC
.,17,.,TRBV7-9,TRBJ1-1,CASSLRGWDNRNSEAFF,TGTGCCAGCAGCTTGCGCGGCTGGGACAATAGAAACAGTGAAGCTTTCTTT
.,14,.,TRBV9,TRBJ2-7,CASSVARVPYEQYF,TGTGCCAGCAGCGTAGCCAGGGTTCCCTACGAGCAGTACTTC
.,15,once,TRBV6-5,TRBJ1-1,CASSYSRGKDTEAFF,TGTGCCAGCAGTTACTCGCGGGGGAAAGACACTGAAGCTTTCTTT
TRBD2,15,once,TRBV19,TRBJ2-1,CASSLAGPFYNEQFF,TGTGCCAGTAGTTTAGCGGGACCCTTTTACAATGAGCAGTTCTTC
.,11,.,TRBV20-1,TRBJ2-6,CSASGANVLTF,TGCAGTGCCTCTGGGGCCAACGTCCTGACTTTC
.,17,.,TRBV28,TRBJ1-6,CASSLGAADSYNSPLHF,TGTGCCAGCAGTTTGGGGGCCGCCGACTCCTATAATTCACCCCTCCACTTT
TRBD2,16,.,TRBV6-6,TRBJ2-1,CASRAGGEGSYNEQFF,TGTGCCAGCCGGGCGGGGGGGGAGGGGTCCTACAATGAGCAGTTCTTC
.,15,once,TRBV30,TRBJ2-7,CAWRGGGTSSYEQYF,TGTGCCTGGAGGGGGGGCGGAACGAGCTCCTACGAGCAGTACTTC
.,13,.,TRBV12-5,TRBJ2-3,CASGADGTDTQYF,TGTGCTAGTGGTGCCGACGGCACAGATACGCAGTATTTT
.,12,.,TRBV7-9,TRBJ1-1,CATHGGNTEAFF,TGTGCCACCCACGGGGGGAACACTGAAGCTTTCTTT
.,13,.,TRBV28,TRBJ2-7,CASSLPVTYEQYF,TGTGCCAGCAGTTTACCCGTTACCTACGAGCAGTACTTC
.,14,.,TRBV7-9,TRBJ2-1,CASSPGESYNEQFF,TGTGCCAGCAGCCCAGGGGAATCCTACAATGAGCAGTTCTTC
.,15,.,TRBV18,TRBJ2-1,CASSPVTIPNNEQFF,TGTGCCAGCTCACCAGTCACCATCCCGAACAATGAGCAGTTCTTC
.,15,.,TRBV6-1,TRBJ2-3,CASSEAVGTTDTQYF,TGTGCCAGCAGTGAAGCGGTGGGAACCACAGATACGCAGTATTTT
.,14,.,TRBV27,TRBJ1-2,CASKPLQGPYGYTF,TGTGCCAGCAAACCTCTGCAGGGGCCCTATGGCTACACCTTC
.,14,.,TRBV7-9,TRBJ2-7,CASSLQGSSYEQYF,TGTGCCAGCAGCCTACAAGGGAGCTCCTACGAGCAGTACTTC
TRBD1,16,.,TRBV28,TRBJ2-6,CASRERDRAGANVLTF,TGTGCCAGCAGGGAGCGGGACAGGGCTGGGGCCAACGTCCTGACTTTC
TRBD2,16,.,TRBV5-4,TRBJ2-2,CASSLISGGPTGELFF,TGTGCCAGCAGCCTTATTAGCGGGGGGCCTACCGGGGAGCTGTTTTTT
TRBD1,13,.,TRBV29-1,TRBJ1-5,CSVALTGGRPQHF,TGCAGCGTCGCTCTGACAGGGGGGAGACCCCAGCATTTT
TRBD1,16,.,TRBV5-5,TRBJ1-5,CASSLEGQGKDQPQHF,TGTGCCAGCAGCTTGGAAGGACAGGGTAAGGATCAGCCCCAGCATTTT